This T cell receptor (beta chain) was found in a study of pediatric ulcerative colitis. Broader study findings: A couple of rectal clonotypes were found only in ulcerative colitis patients, all of them. In rectum, acute severe colitis had expanded clones and less diversity.

Each sample received Survey-level depth of up to 500,000 reads. Assay used: immunoSEQ multiplex PCR; TCRdb lists only in-frame clones, some missing. The sample yields 55,000 to 65,000 clones, 75% to 85% seen once. Turning to this clone: Its antigen is not known.

V lost 3 bases and J lost 6, with 14 bases in between. The CDR3 runs 14 residues. Germline values: CDR1 KGHSH, CDR2 LQKENI. Material for sequencing was blood. The gene calls are TRBV18 and TRBJ1-1, with D maybe TRBD1 (5 bases). The TCR originated in a boy younger than 18 with moderate ulcerative colitis. The chain's CDR3 is CASSPSDSVAEAFF. The CDR3 bases are TGTGCCAGCTCACCTTCAGACAGCGTGGCTGAAGCTTTCTTT.